Each of the 3 T cell receptor beta chains below was sequenced from the same sample in a study of blood T cell repertoires in COVID-19. Here immunoSEQ multiplex PCR was the method, and the copy in TCRdb shows in-frame clones only, minus some. Here the sample spans around 65,000 clones, approximately 80% being singletons. The source material was peripheral blood. Every receptor here comes from a man aged 80 or over with active COVID-19.

The chain couples TRBV24-1 to TRBJ2-5, with 7 bases that match TRBD1. CDR1 and CDR2 (germline): KGHDR, SFDVKD. V shed 1 base, J shed 4 bases, and the junction held 8 bases outside the gene matches. The CDR3 runs to 16 residues. The CDR3 loop reads CATSDLKGAFGETQYF. CDR3 nucleotide sequence: TGTGCCACCAGTGATTTAAAGGGGGCGTTCGGAGAGACCCAGTACTTC.

The chain recombines TRBV7-3 with TRBJ2-3, with 10 bases matching TRBD2. The trim removed 0 bases at V and 4 bases at J, leaving 10 bases unmatched. Per germline, CDR1 SGHTA and CDR2 FQGTGA. The CDR3 runs to 18 residues. The CDR3 protein is CASSLTGVGAGGPDTQYF. The CDR3 DNA reads as TGTGCCAGCAGCTTAACGGGGGTCGGAGCGGGAGGGCCAGATACGCAGTATTTT. Full variable domain (missing parts from reference TRBV7-3 and TRBJ2-3): GAGVSQTPSNKVTEKGKYVELRCDPISGHTALYWYRQSLGQGPEFLIYFQGTGAADDSGLPNDRFFAVRPEGSVSTLKIQRTERGDSAVYLCASSLTGVGAGGPDTQYFGPGTRLTVL.

The V call is TRBV2, the J call TRBJ2-3; D is ambiguous. The CDR3 is made up of 13 amino acids. Germline CDR1 is SNHLY and CDR2 is FYNNEI. V was pared by 2 bases and J by 4 bases, with 7 bases between. In DNA, the CDR3 is TGTGCCAGCAGTGAACGAGGCCCAGATACGCAGTATTTT. Translation gives CASSERGPDTQYF.